This T cell receptor beta chain was identified in a study of T-cell memory formation after mild COVID-19 (dated by TCRdb to the early 2020s). About the investigation overall: Most TCR sequence clusters were specific to one of the two donors. Longitudinal TCRalpha and TCRbeta repertoire sequencing tracked T-cell clones expanding and contracting after mild COVID-19 in a couple of donors. The cohort comprised two young, previously healthy adult volunteers, one female and one male.

As to this clonotype: Its antigen has not been determined. Per-nucleotide qualities are absent, and no much larger clonotype sits a single base away.

PBMCs were isolated by Ficoll-Paque density gradient centrifugation. General conclusions and limits of the study: Some responding clones were found in pre-infection memory, which suggests that pre-existing cross-reactive memory T cells took part in the SARS-CoV-2 response. Balanced CD4/CD8 phenotypes were observed for clones contracting from day 15 to 85, whereas a bias towards CD4+ was observed for a second wave of clones expanding from day 15 to 37. Contracting CD4+ clones appeared mostly in the CM and EM memory subsets, whereas CD8+ clones were enriched in EMRA. SARS-CoV-2 specificity was not confirmed for the second-wave clones peaking on day 37. The study covered only a couple of mild cases, and larger cohorts including severe cases with pre-infection samples were considered necessary.

The sequencing machine was an Illumina NovaSeq 6000. TCRalpha and TCRbeta cDNA libraries were constructed by 5'RACE with constant-segment primers, with sample barcodes and unique molecular identifiers being introduced. Trizol reagent was used to extract RNA from every sample. Amplification of the libraries took two PCR steps, and the second step added a second sample barcode plus Illumina TruSeq adapters. Sequencing of the libraries was done on an Illumina NovaSeq, producing 2 x 150 bp paired-end reads. The authors processed their data as follows. Reads were demultiplexed and collapsed into UMI-guided consensus sequences with migec v1.2.7. With mixcr v2.1.11, UMI consensuses were aligned to TRA and TRB V and J templates and assembled into clonotypes. Clonotypes were classified as expanded or contracted when called significant by both edgeR and NoisET, with noise models trained on biological replicates. For edgeR calls, the cutoffs were a false discovery rate-adjusted p below 0.01 and a log2 fold-change threshold of 1. As an exploratory analysis of dynamics, max-normalized trajectories of the 1000 most abundant clonotypes were examined by PCA with hierarchical clustering. Separately sequenced CD4+ and CD8+ repertoires were used to assign the CD4 or CD8 phenotype of responding clones. TCRdb took the public reads, trimmed them with fastp at Q25, ran MiXCR for clone calling and kept in-frame beta chains. Here each entry gathers all rows of one CDR3 protein and keeps the most common genes and DNA. These V and J calls originate from TCRdb's pipeline instead of the authors' own analysis. The sample table contains just under 350,000 distinct CDR3 sequences; only one count was recorded for 10% to 15% of them. The ten largest clonotypes hold roughly a fifth of the sample.

Including the terminal cysteine and phenylalanine, the CDR3 comprises 17 residues. Left in the record is the CDR3 DNA by itself, 51 bases read in frame from the first base. The germline V gene provides CDR1 LGHNA and CDR2 YSLEER. Germline trimming: 0 bases from V, 6 bases from J; junction bases outside gene matches: 13. The material sequenced was PBMCs or a T cell subset sorted from them (not recorded which). This sequence was found in a man between 18 and 29 years old who had mild COVID-19 (a few samples of this study predate the infection). The sample titles of this study are shuffled in the database, so cell type and time point are left out; the donor was told from shared clones. The chain is encoded by TRBV4-3 joined to TRBJ1-1; 7 bases in between match TRBD1. Read as DNA, the sequence is TGCGCCAGCAGCCAAGAGACCAGGGGGGTGGGTAATGCTGAAGCTTTCTTT. Translated, it reads CASSQETRGVGNAEAFF.